This is a list of T cell receptor beta chains from one sample in a study. TCRdb used MiXCR to reprocess the 5' RACE reads, holding one entry per CDR3 protein. Counted here are 10,000 to 13,000 distinct CDR3 sequences, about a sixth occurring once; the ten biggest clones make up about 3.8%. Sequencing was carried out using Tregs sorted from a lymph node. Receptors originate from a female donor with breast cancer. Each CDR3 is given with its conserved first and last residue. The D gene is left open where the match is weak. Size tells how often a clone was seen (once, few, many) or the class of an expanded clone, and some rows leave it out.

J,D,size,V,CDR3,DNA
TRBJ2-6,TRBD2,-,TRBV3-1,CACSLAGTGANVLTF,TGTGCCTGCAGCCTAGCGGGAACTGGGGCCAACGTCCTGACTTTC
TRBJ2-7,TRBD2,many,TRBV7-3,CASSSLAGGPYEQYF,TGTGCCAGCAGCTCCCTAGCGGGAGGCCCCTACGAGCAGTACTTC
TRBJ1-1,-,-,TRBV5-6,CASSLVDSKNTETFF,TGTGCCAGCAGCTTGGTTGACAGCAAGAACACTGAAACTTTCTTT
TRBJ2-5,-,few,TRBV6-5,CASSYSFGTGLEAQYF,TGTGCCAGCAGTTACTCGTTTGGGACGGGGTTGGAGGCCCAGTACTTC
TRBJ1-3,-,many,TRBV6-6,CASSYGRPGNTIYF,TGTGCCAGCAGTTACGGGAGGCCTGGAAACACCATATATTTT
TRBJ2-1,-,once,TRBV19,CASSIDKSSYNEQFF,TGTGCCAGTAGTATAGACAAGAGCTCCTACAATGAGCAGTTCTTC
TRBJ2-3,-,-,TRBV20-1,CSASDSGRESTQYF,TGCAGTGCTAGTGACTCAGGAAGGGAAAGTACGCAGTATTTT
TRBJ1-1,-,medium-sized,TRBV5-5,CASSLWGWNTEAFF,TGTGCCAGCAGCTTGTGGGGTTGGAACACTGAAGCTTTCTTT
TRBJ1-2,TRBD1,many,TRBV25-1,CASSALGQGVQGYTF,TGTGCCAGCAGTGCATTGGGACAGGGGGTACAAGGCTACACCTTC
TRBJ2-6,TRBD1,medium-sized,TRBV2,CASGRDRAGANVLTF,TGTGCCAGCGGTCGGGACAGGGCTGGGGCCAACGTCCTGACTTTC
TRBJ1-1,-,-,TRBV19,CASSIRQSLGAFF,TGTGCCAGTAGTATCCGACAGTCGTTGGGTGCTTTCTTT